The source of this T cell receptor (beta chain) is a study of T cells in lung cancer brain metastases. The overall study: Median interval between primary and brain metastasis samples was roughly 300 days.

Genomic DNA input was 2.24 to 4.92 ug, equal within pairs. Profiling relied on immunoSEQ multiplex PCR, and the TCRdb table lists in-frame clones only, not all of them. The sample has thousands of clones, approximately 83% seen once; the top ten hold 2.4%. Whole-study results and caveats: DNA fragmentation in FFPE samples may have prevented full retrieval of the infiltrating T cell repertoire. Compared with paired primaries, brain metastases showed fewer unique productive clones (about 1,500 versus 4,200).

The CDR3 totals 17 residues. The germline CDR1 and CDR2 sequences are KGHSH and LQKENI. Trimming removed 0 bases from V and 5 bases from J, with 19 bases in between. Concerning this clone itself: The antigen remains undetermined.

Sequenced material: tumor tissue from the primary lung tumor. V and J are TRBV18 and TRBJ1-2, with a tentative D call TRBD1 (5 bases). This receptor was identified in a man over 45 with non-small cell lung cancer. The CDR3 region is CASSPPHRDPGRYGYTF. CDR3 in DNA: TGTGCCAGCTCACCACCCCACCGGGACCCCGGGCGGTATGGCTACACCTTC.